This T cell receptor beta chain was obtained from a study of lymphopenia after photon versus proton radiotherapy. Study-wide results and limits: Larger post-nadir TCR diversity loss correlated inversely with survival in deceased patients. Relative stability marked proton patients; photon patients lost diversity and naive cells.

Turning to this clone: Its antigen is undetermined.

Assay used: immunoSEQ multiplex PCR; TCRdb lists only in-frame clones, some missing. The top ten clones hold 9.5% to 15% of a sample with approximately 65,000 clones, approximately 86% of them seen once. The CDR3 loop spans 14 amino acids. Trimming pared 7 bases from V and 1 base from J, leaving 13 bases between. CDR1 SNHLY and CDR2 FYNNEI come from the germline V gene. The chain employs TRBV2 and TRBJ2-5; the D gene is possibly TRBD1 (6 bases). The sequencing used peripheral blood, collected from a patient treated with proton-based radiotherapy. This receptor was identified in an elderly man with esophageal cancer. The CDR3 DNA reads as TGTGCCAGCAACTTGCAGGGGACCCAAGAGACCCAGTACTTC. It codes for CASNLQGTQETQYF.